This TCR beta chain was recorded in a study of blood T cell repertoires in COVID-19. This CDR3 spans 14 amino acids. V lost 4 bases and J lost 1, with 10 bases in between. Germline values: CDR1 LGHNA, CDR2 YSLEER. This clone appeared once. Method: immunoSEQ multiplex PCR; TCRdb's copy keeps in-frame clones and lacks some. The data show 390,000 or so clones, roughly 90% seen once. The clonotype was recovered from a woman younger than 45 with COVID-19, enrolled during active disease. Sequencing used peripheral blood. This chain joins TRBV4-3 and TRBJ1-2; a weak D match, TRBD1 (6 bases). The CDR3 protein is CASSPGQHNYGYTF. The CDR3 nucleotides are TGCGCCAGCAGCCCCGGACAGCATAACTATGGCTACACCTTC.